A single sample gave rise to the 20 T cell receptor beta chains below, sequenced in a study of T cells in localized non-small cell lung cancer. Method: immunoSEQ multiplex PCR; TCRdb's copy keeps in-frame clones and lacks some. Among 20,000 or so clones, 90% were seen once, and the ten largest hold 6.9%. The sequences come from peripheral blood, collected before any cancer treatment. Receptors were obtained from a woman aged 35-75 years with stage I lung adenocarcinoma.

V gene TRBV14 combines with J gene TRBJ2-2; D unresolved. Trimming left V 1 base short and J 5 bases short, with 11 bases between. The CDR3 sequence is 15 residues long. In germline, CDR1 is SGHDN, CDR2 FVKESK. The CDR3 reads CASSQGLVGTGELFF. In DNA, the CDR3 is TGTGCCAGCAGCCAAGGGCTAGTGGGTACCGGGGAGCTGTTTTTT.

The chain uses TRBV25-1 and TRBJ2-1, with 9 bases lining up with TRBD1. The CDR3 totals 15 residues. After removal of 6 bases from V and 1 base from J, the junction contained 4 bases not matched to a gene. From germline, CDR1 is MGHDK and CDR2 SYGVNS. The CDR3 is CASSPGQGSYNEQFF. CDR3 in DNA: TGTGCCAGCAGCCCGGGACAGGGATCCTACAATGAGCAGTTCTTC.

The rearrangement joins TRBV9 to TRBJ1-4; D might be TRBD1 (6 bases). V lost 0 bases and J lost 8, with 14 bases in between. The V gene's germline CDR1 is SGDLS and CDR2 YYNGEE. The length of the CDR3 is 15 residues. The CDR3 bases are TGTGCCAGCAGCGTAGAAGCAGGGGAAGGAGAAAAACTGTTTTTT. Amino acid sequence: CASSVEAGEGEKLFF.

The chain is built from TRBV18 and TRBJ1-2; D ambiguous. V lost 6 bases to trimming and J lost 6 bases, with 14 bases between them. The CDR3 covers 13 residues. From germline, CDR1 is KGHSH and CDR2 LQKENI. The CDR3 region is CASSPKRDDGYTF. The CDR3 DNA reads as TGTGCCAGCTCCCCTAAGCGAGATGATGGCTACACCTTC. The whole variable domain, filled in from reference TRBV18 and TRBJ1-2, reads NAGVMQNPRHLVRRRGQEARLRCSPMKGHSHVYWYRQLPEEGLKFMVYLQKENIIDESGMPKERFSAEFPKEGPSILRIQQVVRGDSAAYFCASSPKRDDGYTFGSGTRLTVV.

The chain recombines TRBV28 with TRBJ2-1, with TRBD2 matching 10 bases. The CDR3 is made up of 15 amino acids. Germline trimming cut 2 bases from V and 4 bases from J; bases unmatched to any gene: 2. In germline, CDR1 is MDHEN, CDR2 SYDVKM. The CDR3 here is CASSLGTSVYNEQFF. The CDR3 coding sequence is TGTGCCAGCAGTTTAGGGACTAGCGTTTACAATGAGCAGTTCTTC.

This chain uses TRBV30 with TRBJ2-2, with D perhaps matching TRBD2 (5 bases). Germline assignment: CDR1 GTSNPN and CDR2 SVGIG (reference sequence). V shed 0 bases and J shed 4 bases, with 9 bases lying between them. This CDR3 has 14 residues. CDR3 nucleotide sequence: TGTGCCTGGAGTGTAGGACTTTCCACCGGGGAGCTGTTTTTT. Its translation: CAWSVGLSTGELFF.

The V gene is TRBV6-6, the J gene TRBJ2-1, with TRBD1 matching 7 bases. V was pared by 4 bases and J by 7 bases, with 4 bases of the junction left unmatched. This CDR3 has 13 amino acids. Germline CDR1 and CDR2: MNHNY and SVGAGI (reference sequence). The CDR3 nucleotides read TGTGCCAGCAGTTCGACAGGGTCGAATGAGCAGTTCTTC. Translation: CASSSTGSNEQFF.

The chain couples TRBV14 to TRBJ2-3, with D unclear. The V gene lost 4 bases and the J gene lost 2 bases, with 10 bases spanning the gap. Germline CDR1 is SGHDN and CDR2 is FVKESK. The CDR3 loop spans 14 amino acids. As DNA, the CDR3 is TGTGCCAGCAGCCGTGACTTCCCCACAGATACGCAGTATTTT. As protein: CASSRDFPTDTQYF.

This clone appeared once. The chain recombines TRBV30 with TRBJ2-3; no definite D call. Germline V gives CDR1 GTSNPN, CDR2 SVGIG (reference sequence). The CDR3 spans 14 residues. V was shortened by 2 bases and J by 3 bases, with 12 bases between the two germline ends. The CDR3 sequence: CAWSFVLTTDTQYF. The DNA of the CDR3 is TGTGCCTGGAGTTTCGTCCTCACTACAGATACGCAGTATTTT.

The chain recombines TRBV19 with TRBJ1-5; no definite D call. Trimming cost V 8 bases and J 0 bases, with 11 bases left between them. Germline CDR1 reads LNHDA; CDR2 reads SQIVND (reference sequence). The length of the CDR3 is 14 residues. In nucleotides, the CDR3 is TGTGCCAGTCATTCCTTTTATAGCAATCAGCCCCAGCATTTT. Amino acid sequence: CASHSFYSNQPQHF. Based on the CDR3 plus reference TRBV19 and TRBJ1-5, the full variable domain is DGGITQSPKYLFRKEGQNVTLSCEQNLNHDAMYWYRQDPGQGLRLIYYSQIVNDFQKGDIAEGYSVSREKKESFPLTVTSAQKNPTAFYLCASHSFYSNQPQHFGDGTRLSIL.

The rearrangement links TRBV13 to TRBJ2-1, with 7 bases matching TRBD2. Per the germline V gene, CDR1 is PRHDT and CDR2 is FYEKMQ (reference sequence). J was trimmed by 0 bases and V by 4 bases; bases with no gene match: 6. This CDR3 contains 16 residues. The CDR3: CASSSRLARSYNEQFF. CDR3 DNA: TGTGCCAGCAGCTCTCGACTAGCCCGCTCCTACAATGAGCAGTTCTTC.

The chain has TRBV11-3 and TRBJ2-5, with TRBD2 as a possible D gene (6 bases). The CDR3 extends over 15 amino acids. Looked up from germline, CDR1 is SGHNT and CDR2 is YENEEA. With 6 bases removed from V and 5 bases from J, the gap between germline ends came to 19 bases. The CDR3 is CASRKTPNRGETQYF. CDR3 bases: TGTGCCAGCAGAAAAACCCCCAATCGGGGGGAGACCCAGTACTTC.

This clone was recorded a few times. The chain uses TRBV28 and TRBJ2-5, with unresolved D. V was clipped by 5 bases and J by 7 bases, with 17 bases between them. CDR3 length: 14 amino acids. Germline loops: CDR1 MDHEN, CDR2 SYDVKM. The CDR3 loop is CASSTPGALRTQYF. CDR3 nucleotide sequence: TGTGCCAGCAGTACTCCGGGCGCGTTGAGGACCCAGTACTTC. Together with reference TRBV28 and TRBJ2-5, the CDR3 gives the full variable domain: DVKVTQSSRYLVKRTGEKVFLECVQDMDHENMFWYRQDPGLGLRLIYFSYDVKMKEKGDIPEGYSVSREKKERFSLILESASTNQTSMYLCASSTPGALRTQYFGPGTRLLVL.

The chain joins TRBV7-9 to TRBJ1-5; no firm D call. The germline CDR1 and CDR2 sequences are SEHNR and FQNEAQ (reference sequence). Trimming took off 2 bases at V and 2 bases at J, with 7 bases between the two ends. There are 14 residues in the CDR3. In DNA, the CDR3 is TGTGCCAGCAGCTTACGTCAGGGCAATCAGCCCCAGCATTTT. Its translation is CASSLRQGNQPQHF.

The chain combines TRBV6-5 with TRBJ2-3, with TRBD2 identical over 8 bases. V gave up 3 bases and J gave up 5 bases; unmatched junction bases: 1. Germline CDR1 reads MNHEY; CDR2 reads SVGAGI. This CDR3 region has 13 residues. CDR3 sequence (DNA): TGTGCCAGCAGTTATCGGGAGGGAGATACGCAGTATTTT. Translation gives CASSYREGDTQYF.

The chain has TRBV4-3 and TRBJ1-3, with D possibly TRBD1 on 6 matching bases. Germline assignment: CDR1 LGHNA and CDR2 YSLEER. V dropped 4 bases and J dropped 0 bases, with 10 bases sitting between them. The CDR3 loop spans 15 amino acids. CDR3 in amino acids: CASSRGQNSGNTIYF. CDR3 in DNA: TGCGCCAGCAGCCGTGGACAGAACTCTGGAAACACCATATATTTT.

This chain connects TRBV11-2 to TRBJ2-7; D gene ambiguous. CDR3 length equals 13 residues. Germline V gene sequence: CDR1 SGHAT, CDR2 FQNNGV. V lost 2 bases, J lost 3 bases, and 8 bases lay in between. CDR3 residues: CASSLTQIYEQYF. CDR3 sequence (DNA): TGTGCCAGCAGCTTAACCCAGATCTACGAGCAGTACTTC.

DNA of the CDR3: TGTGCCAGCAGATTCCTTCGCAATCAGCCCCAGCATTTT. Its translation: CASRFLRNQPQHF. This rearrangement joins TRBV5-8 to TRBJ1-5; no definite D call. Trimming stripped 5 bases from V and 2 bases from J, with 8 bases between. CDR1 is SGHTS, CDR2 YDEGEE, per germline. This CDR3 contains 13 residues.

This clone appeared a few times. V gene TRBV10-2 combines with J gene TRBJ2-3; D is undetermined. V was clipped by 3 bases and J by 4 bases, with 14 bases between them. The length of the CDR3 is 15 residues. CDR1 is WSHSY, CDR2 SAAADI, per germline. The CDR3 DNA follows: TGCGCCAGCAGTGACCCCCGGAAGTCGGCAGATACGCAGTATTTT. Translated, it gives CASSDPRKSADTQYF.

This clone was picked up one time. The V and J genes are TRBV10-1 and TRBJ1-1; 12 nucleotides line up with TRBD1. Germline V gene sequence: CDR1 WNHNN, CDR2 SYGVQD (reference sequence). V shed 6 bases and J 0 bases; nucleotides not matched to a gene: 14. The CDR3 contains 19 residues. The CDR3 bases are TGCGCCAGCAGCCCCCAATGCCGGGACAGGGGGCGTGTGAACACTGAAGCTTTCTTT. It codes for CASSPQCRDRGRVNTEAFF.